What follows describes a single T cell receptor (beta chain). These data are taken from a study of blood T cell repertoires in COVID-19. As for the study in general: Sample material is recorded as cDNA or gDNA derived from T cells, B-cell-depleted T cells, or PBMCs.

TCRdb's table, derived via immunoSEQ multiplex PCR, lists solely in-frame clones and lacks some. The sample consists of about 260,000 clones, 90% of them appearing once. V was trimmed by 8 bases and J by 11 bases, leaving 10 bases between them. The CDR3 is 10 residues long. The sample consisted of peripheral blood. The receptor was isolated from a woman aged 40-49 years with acute or convalescent COVID-19. The V call is TRBV12-3 or TRBV12-4, the J call TRBJ2-1, with a possible D match to TRBD2 (5 bases). CDR3 sequence (DNA): TGTGCCAGCCTGGGAGCCCAGCAGTTCTTC. Translated: CASLGAQQFF.